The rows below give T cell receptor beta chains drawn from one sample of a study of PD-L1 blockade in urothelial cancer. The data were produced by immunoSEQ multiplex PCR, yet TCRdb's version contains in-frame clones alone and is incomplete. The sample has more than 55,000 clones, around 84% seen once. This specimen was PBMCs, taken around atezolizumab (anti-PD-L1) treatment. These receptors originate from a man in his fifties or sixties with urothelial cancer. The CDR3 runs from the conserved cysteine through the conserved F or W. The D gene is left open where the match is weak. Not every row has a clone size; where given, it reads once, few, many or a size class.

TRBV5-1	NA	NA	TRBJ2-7	CASINFPYEQYF	TGCGCCAGCATAAATTTCCCCTACGAGCAGTACTTC
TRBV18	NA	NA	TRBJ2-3	CASSPPVGNMRTDTQYF	TGTGCCAGCTCACCACCGGTCGGGAACATGCGCACAGATACGCAGTATTTT
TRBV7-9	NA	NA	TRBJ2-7	CASSLQQEYEQYF	TGTGCCAGCAGCCTACAACAGGAATACGAGCAGTACTTC
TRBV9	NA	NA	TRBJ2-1	CASSLLPGASSYNEQFF	TGTGCCAGCAGCTTACTCCCGGGAGCCAGCTCCTACAATGAGCAGTTCTTC
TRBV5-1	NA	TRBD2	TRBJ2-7	CASSLGSSGIYEQYF	TGCGCCAGCAGCTTGGGGTCTAGCGGAATCTACGAGCAGTACTTC
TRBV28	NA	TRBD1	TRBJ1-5	CASSFWTGQNSNQPQHF	TGTGCCAGCAGTTTCTGGACAGGACAGAATAGCAATCAGCCCCAGCATTTT
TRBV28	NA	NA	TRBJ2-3	CASSLSGSPSTDTQYF	TGTGCCAGCAGTTTGTCGGGATCACCAAGCACAGATACGCAGTATTTT
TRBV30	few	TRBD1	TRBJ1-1	CAWSRRQGHMNTEAFF	TGTGCCTGGAGCCGGAGACAGGGACATATGAACACTGAAGCTTTCTTT
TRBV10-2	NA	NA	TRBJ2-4	CASSESTRKGTGLAAKNIQYF	TGCGCCAGCAGTGAGTCGACTCGGAAGGGAACAGGGCTGGCAGCCAAAAACATTCAGTACTTC
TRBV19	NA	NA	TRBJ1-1	CASSIGGGTEAFF	TGTGCCAGTAGTATTGGGGGAGGAACTGAAGCTTTCTTT
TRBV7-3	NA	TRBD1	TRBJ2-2	CASSLQLGGAGTGELFF	TGTGCCAGCAGCTTACAACTAGGGGGCGCAGGCACCGGGGAGCTGTTTTTT
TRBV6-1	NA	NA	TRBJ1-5	CASWSYSNQPQHF	TGTGCCAGCTGGAGCTATAGCAATCAGCCCCAGCATTTT
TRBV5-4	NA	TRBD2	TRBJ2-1	CASSPRIGGGLSRNEQFF	TGTGCCAGCAGTCCACGTATAGGCGGGGGATTATCTCGCAATGAGCAGTTCTTC
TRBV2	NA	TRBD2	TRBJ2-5	CASSEILAGVEETQYF	TGTGCCAGCAGTGAAATTCTAGCGGGCGTGGAGGAGACCCAGTACTTC
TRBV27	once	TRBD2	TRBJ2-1	CANRLAGASSYNEQFF	TGTGCCAACCGACTAGCGGGAGCCAGCTCCTACAATGAGCAGTTCTTC
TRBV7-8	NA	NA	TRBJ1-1	CASSLGETEAFF	TGTGCCAGCAGCTTAGGTGAGACTGAAGCTTTCTTT
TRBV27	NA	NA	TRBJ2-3	CASRKVRGSLTDTQYF	TGTGCCAGCAGGAAGGTTCGGGGGAGCCTCACAGATACGCAGTATTTT
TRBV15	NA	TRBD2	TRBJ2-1	CATSRFRGSYNEQFF	TGTGCCACCAGCAGATTCCGCGGGAGCTACAATGAGCAGTTCTTC